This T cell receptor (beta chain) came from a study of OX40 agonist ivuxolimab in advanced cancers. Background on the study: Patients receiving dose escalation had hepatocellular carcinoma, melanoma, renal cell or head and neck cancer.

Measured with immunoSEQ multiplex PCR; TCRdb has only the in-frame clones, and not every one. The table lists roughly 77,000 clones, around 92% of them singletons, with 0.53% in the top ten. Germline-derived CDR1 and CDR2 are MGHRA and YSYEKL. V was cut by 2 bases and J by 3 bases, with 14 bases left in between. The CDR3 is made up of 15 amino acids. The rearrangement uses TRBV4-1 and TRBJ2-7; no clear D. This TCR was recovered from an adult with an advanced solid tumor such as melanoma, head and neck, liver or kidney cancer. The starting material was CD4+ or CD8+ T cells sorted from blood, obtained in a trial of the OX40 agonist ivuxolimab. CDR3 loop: CASSQFVIGSYEQYF. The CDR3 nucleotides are TGCGCCAGCAGCCAATTCGTAATCGGAAGCTACGAGCAGTACTTC.